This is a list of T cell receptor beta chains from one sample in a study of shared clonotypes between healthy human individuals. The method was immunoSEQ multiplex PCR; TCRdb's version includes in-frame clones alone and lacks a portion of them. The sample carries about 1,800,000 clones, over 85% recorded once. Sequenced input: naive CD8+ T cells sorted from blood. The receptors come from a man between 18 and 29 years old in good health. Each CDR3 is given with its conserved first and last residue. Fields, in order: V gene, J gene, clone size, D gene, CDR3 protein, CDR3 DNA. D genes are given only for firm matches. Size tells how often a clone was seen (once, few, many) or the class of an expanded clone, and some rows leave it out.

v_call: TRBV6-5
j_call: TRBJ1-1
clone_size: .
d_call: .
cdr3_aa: CASSYSRSEAFF
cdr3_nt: TGTGCCAGCAGTTACAGCAGATCTGAAGCTTTCTTT

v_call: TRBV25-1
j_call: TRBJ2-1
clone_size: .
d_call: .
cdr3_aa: CASSELWPEYNEQFF
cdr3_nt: TGTGCCAGCAGTGAATTGTGGCCGGAATACAATGAGCAGTTCTTC

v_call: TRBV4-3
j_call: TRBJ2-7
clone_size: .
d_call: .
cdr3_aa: CASSQTAGQGEQYF
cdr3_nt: TGCGCCAGCAGCCAAACAGCGGGACAAGGCGAGCAGTACTTC

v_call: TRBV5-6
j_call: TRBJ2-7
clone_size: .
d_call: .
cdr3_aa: CASSLSGPYEQYF
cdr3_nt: TGTGCCAGCAGCCTCTCAGGACCGTACGAGCAGTACTTC

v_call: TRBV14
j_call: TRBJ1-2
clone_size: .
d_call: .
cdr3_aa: CASSQDASYGYTF
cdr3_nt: TGTGCCAGCAGCCAAGATGCCAGCTATGGCTACACCTTC

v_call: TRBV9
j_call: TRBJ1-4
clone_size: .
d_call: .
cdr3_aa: CASSVGGNEKLFF
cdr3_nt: TGTGCCAGCAGCGTCGGCGGGAATGAAAAACTGTTTTTT

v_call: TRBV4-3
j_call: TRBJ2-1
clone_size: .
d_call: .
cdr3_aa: CASSQDSEGVGNEQFF
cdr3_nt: TGCGCCAGCAGCCAAGATAGCGAGGGAGTCGGTAATGAGCAGTTCTTC

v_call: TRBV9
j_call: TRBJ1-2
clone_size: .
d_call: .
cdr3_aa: CASSVARDTNYGYTF
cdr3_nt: TGTGCCAGCAGCGTAGCCAGGGACACTAACTATGGCTACACCTTC

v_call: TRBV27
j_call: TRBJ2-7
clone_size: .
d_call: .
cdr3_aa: CASSLSTAPPYEQYF
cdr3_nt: TGTGCCAGCAGTTTATCGACAGCGCCTCCCTACGAGCAGTACTTC

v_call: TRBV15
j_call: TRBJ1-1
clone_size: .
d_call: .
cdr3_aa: CATSGSTLMNTEAFF
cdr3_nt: TGTGCCACCAGCGGCAGCACTCTGATGAACACTGAAGCTTTCTTT

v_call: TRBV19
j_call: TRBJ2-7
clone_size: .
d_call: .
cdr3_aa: CASSMAVGHYEQYF
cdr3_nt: TGTGCCAGTAGTATGGCAGTTGGCCACTACGAGCAGTACTTC

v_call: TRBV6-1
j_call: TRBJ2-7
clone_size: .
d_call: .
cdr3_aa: CASSEGEFSYEQYF
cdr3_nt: TGTGCCAGCAGTGAAGGGGAGTTCTCCTACGAGCAGTACTTC

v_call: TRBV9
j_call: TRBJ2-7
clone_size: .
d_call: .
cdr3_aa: CASSSGAEGYYEQYF
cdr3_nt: TGTGCCAGCAGTTCAGGTGCGGAGGGTTACTACGAGCAGTACTTC

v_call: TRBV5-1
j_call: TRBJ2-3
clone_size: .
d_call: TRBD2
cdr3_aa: CASSLGRASFDEYF
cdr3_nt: TGCGCCAGCAGCTTAGGGAGGGCCTCCTTTGATGAGTATTTT

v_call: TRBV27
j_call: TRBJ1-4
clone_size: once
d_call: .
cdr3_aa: CASSLRIRNEKLFF
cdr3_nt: TGTGCCAGCAGTTTAAGGATCCGGAATGAAAAACTGTTTTTT

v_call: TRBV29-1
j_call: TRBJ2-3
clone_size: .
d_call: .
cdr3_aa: CSARASVSIADTQYF
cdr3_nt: TGCAGCGCCCGAGCGTCGGTATCAATAGCAGATACGCAGTATTTT

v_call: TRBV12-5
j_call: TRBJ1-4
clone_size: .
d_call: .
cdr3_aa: CASAQLQGLNEKLFF
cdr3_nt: TGTGCTAGTGCCCAACTCCAGGGTCTTAATGAAAAACTGTTTTTT

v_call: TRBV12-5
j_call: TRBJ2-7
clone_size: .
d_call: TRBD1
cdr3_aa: CASGPPRGQGIYEQYF
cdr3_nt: TGTGCTAGTGGTCCTCCTCGGGGACAGGGGATTTACGAGCAGTACTTC

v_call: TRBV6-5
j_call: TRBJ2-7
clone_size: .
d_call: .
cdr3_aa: CASSLARSYEQYF
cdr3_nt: TGTGCCAGCAGTTTGGCCAGGTCCTACGAGCAGTACTTC

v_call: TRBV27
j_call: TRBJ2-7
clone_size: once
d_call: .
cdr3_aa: CASSPLDSRLYEQYF
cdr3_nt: TGTGCCAGCAGTCCTCTGGACAGTCGCCTTTACGAGCAGTACTTC

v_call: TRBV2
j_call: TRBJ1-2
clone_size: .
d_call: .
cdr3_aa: CASSEVEGNYGYTF
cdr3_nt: TGTGCCAGCAGTGAAGTGGAGGGCAACTATGGCTACACCTTC

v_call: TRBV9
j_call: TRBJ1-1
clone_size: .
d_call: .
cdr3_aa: CASSVDQAPGVNTEAFF
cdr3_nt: TGTGCCAGCAGCGTAGACCAAGCTCCCGGGGTGAACACTGAAGCTTTCTTT

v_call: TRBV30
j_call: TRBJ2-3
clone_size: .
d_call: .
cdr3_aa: CAWSIYATVLNTDTQYF
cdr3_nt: TGTGCCTGGAGTATTTACGCAACAGTTCTCAACACAGATACGCAGTATTTT

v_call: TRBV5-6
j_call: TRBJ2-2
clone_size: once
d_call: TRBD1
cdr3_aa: CASAGTGVTGELFF
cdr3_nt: TGTGCCAGCGCCGGGACAGGGGTCACCGGGGAGCTGTTTTTT

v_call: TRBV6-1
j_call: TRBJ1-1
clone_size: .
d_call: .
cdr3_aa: CASSEDGDTEAFF
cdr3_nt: TGTGCCAGCAGTGAGGACGGCGACACTGAAGCTTTCTTT

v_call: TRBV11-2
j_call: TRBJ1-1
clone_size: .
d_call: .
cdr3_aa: CASSSRPPGLTEAFF
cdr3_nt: TGTGCCAGCAGCTCCCGACCGCCTGGATTGACTGAAGCTTTCTTT

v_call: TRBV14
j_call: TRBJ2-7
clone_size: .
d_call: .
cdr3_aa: CASSSLGAGTSYEQYF
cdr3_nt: TGTGCCAGCAGTTCTCTGGGGGCGGGGACCTCCTACGAGCAGTACTTC

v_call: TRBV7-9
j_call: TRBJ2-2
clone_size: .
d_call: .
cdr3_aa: CASTRRGDTGELFF
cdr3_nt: TGTGCCAGCACCCGGAGGGGCGACACCGGGGAGCTGTTTTTT

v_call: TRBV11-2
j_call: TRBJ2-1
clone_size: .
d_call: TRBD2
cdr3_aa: CASSLSSGSYNEQFF
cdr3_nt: TGTGCCAGCAGCTTATCCAGCGGGAGCTACAATGAGCAGTTCTTC

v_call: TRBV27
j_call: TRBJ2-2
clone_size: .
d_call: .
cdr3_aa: CASSWDGELGELFF
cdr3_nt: TGTGCCAGCAGTTGGGACGGCGAACTCGGGGAGCTGTTTTTT

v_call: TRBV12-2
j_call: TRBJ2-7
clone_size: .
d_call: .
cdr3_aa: CASRPRGIGSIIGGEQYF
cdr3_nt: TGTGCAAGTCGCCCACGAGGGATTGGATCGATCATTGGGGGCGAGCAGTACTTC

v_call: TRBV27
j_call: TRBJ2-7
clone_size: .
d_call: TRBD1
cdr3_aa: CASSLSLGQGPNEQYF
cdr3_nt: TGTGCCAGCAGTTTATCGTTGGGACAGGGTCCCAACGAGCAGTACTTC

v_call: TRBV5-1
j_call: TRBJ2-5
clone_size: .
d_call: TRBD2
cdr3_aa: CASRASGAQETQYF
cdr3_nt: TGCGCCAGCAGGGCTAGCGGGGCCCAAGAGACCCAGTACTTC

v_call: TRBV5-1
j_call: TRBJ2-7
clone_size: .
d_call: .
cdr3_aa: CASSLSPGYEQYF
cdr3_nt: TGCGCCAGCAGCCTTTCCCCAGGATACGAGCAGTACTTC

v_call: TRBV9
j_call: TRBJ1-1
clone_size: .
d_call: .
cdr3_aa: CASSLGGGTEAFF
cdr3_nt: TGTGCCAGCAGTCTGGGAGGGGGCACTGAAGCTTTCTTT

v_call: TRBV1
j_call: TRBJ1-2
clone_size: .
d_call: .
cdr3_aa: CTSSQGGMRYGYTF
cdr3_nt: TGCACCAGCAGCCAAGGGGGGATGCGATATGGCTACACCTTC

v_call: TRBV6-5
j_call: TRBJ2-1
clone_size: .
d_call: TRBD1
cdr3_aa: CASSQGQMYNEQFF
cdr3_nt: TGTGCCAGCAGTCAGGGACAGATGTACAATGAGCAGTTCTTC

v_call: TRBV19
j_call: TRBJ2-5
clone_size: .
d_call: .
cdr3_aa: CASSIPDGTWETQYF
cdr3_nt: TGTGCCAGTAGTATCCCGGACGGAACGTGGGAGACCCAGTACTTC

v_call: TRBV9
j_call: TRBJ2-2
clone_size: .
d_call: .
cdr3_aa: CASSKTDGELFF
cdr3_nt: TGTGCCAGCAGCAAGACCGACGGGGAGCTGTTTTTT

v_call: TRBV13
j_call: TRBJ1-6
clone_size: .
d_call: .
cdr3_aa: CASSFGDSPLHF
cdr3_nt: TGTGCCAGCAGCTTCGGGGATTCACCCCTCCACTTT